Below, 26 T cell receptor beta chains from the same sample are listed, as sequenced in a study of OX40 agonist ivuxolimab in advanced cancers. Some clones are missing from TCRdb's copy, which holds only in-frame ones; the method was immunoSEQ multiplex PCR. Of around 64,000 clones in the sample, around 85% were seen once. The sample in question was CD4+ or CD8+ T cells sorted from blood, obtained in a trial of the OX40 agonist ivuxolimab. The receptors originated from an adult with an advanced solid tumor such as melanoma, head and neck, liver or kidney cancer.

This clone has just a few counts. This chain connects TRBV18 to TRBJ1-1; the D gene is possibly TRBD1 (6 bases). Trimming pared 3 bases from V and 1 base from J, leaving 12 bases between. In germline, CDR1 is KGHSH, CDR2 LQKENI. The CDR3 consists of 15 residues. DNA for the CDR3: TGTGCCAGCTCACCCTTGACGGACAGGAACACTGAAGCTTTCTTT. Its protein product is CASSPLTDRNTEAFF.

This clone was seen just once. The chain employs TRBV2 and TRBJ2-2, with 10 bases identical to TRBD2. The J segment lost 4 bases and the V segment lost 4 bases, leaving 3 bases of the junction unmatched. CDR1 and CDR2 (germline): SNHLY, FYNNEI. This CDR3 region has 15 residues. As DNA, the CDR3 is TGTGCCAGCAGTGGAGCGGGAGGGGGCACCGGGGAGCTGTTTTTT. Translation gives CASSGAGGGTGELFF.

This clone appeared a single time. The chain employs TRBV7-2 and TRBJ2-7; TRBD1 matches at 9 bases. Germline assignment: CDR1 SGHTA and CDR2 FQGNSA. There are 14 residues in the CDR3. J gave up 5 bases and V 6 bases, and 8 bases lay outside the gene matches. CDR3 loop: CASSSGQGAHEQYF. CDR3 coding DNA: TGTGCCAGCAGTTCGGGACAGGGCGCCCACGAGCAGTACTTC.

The rearrangement links TRBV11-2 to TRBJ1-1; D perhaps matches TRBD1 (6 bases). The V end was cut by 5 bases, the J end by 8 bases, with 12 bases between. The CDR3 length is 12 residues. The germline CDR1 and CDR2 sequences are SGHAT and FQNNGV. CDR3 sequence (DNA): TGTGCCAGCAGCGCTGAGAGGGGGGAAGCTTTCTTT. Amino acid sequence: CASSAERGEAFF.

V is TRBV5-6 and J is TRBJ1-1; D not certain. V was pared by 7 bases and J by 3 bases, with 19 bases between. Germline-derived CDR1 and CDR2 are SGHDT and YYEEEE. This CDR3 has 15 residues. Written as DNA, the CDR3 is TGTGCCAGCTACGAGACGGGGAAGGGCGACACTGAAGCTTTCTTT. It translates to CASYETGKGDTEAFF.

The V and J genes are TRBV6-1 and TRBJ2-3, with D uncertain. Germline-derived CDR1 and CDR2 are MNHNS and SASEGT. The CDR3 loop spans 14 amino acids. V lost 6 bases and J lost 0, with 10 bases in between. As DNA, the CDR3 is TGTGCCAGCAGCGAATTGCACAGCACAGATACGCAGTATTTT. Its protein is CASSELHSTDTQYF.

The V call is TRBV9, the J call TRBJ1-4; no reliable D call. V was shortened by 0 bases and J by 6 bases, with 12 bases between the two germline ends. This CDR3 comprises 15 residues. CDR1 SGDLS and CDR2 YYNGEE come from the germline V gene. This CDR3 is CASSVGTARDEKLFF. DNA for the CDR3: TGTGCCAGCAGCGTAGGAACCGCACGAGATGAAAAACTGTTTTTT.

The rearrangement joins TRBV2 to TRBJ2-7; TRBD1 agrees at 9 bases. With V trimmed by 5 bases and J by 5 bases, 13 bases remained unmatched. The germline CDR1 and CDR2 sequences are SNHLY and FYNNEI. This CDR3 contains 16 residues. This CDR3 reads CASSPSTGQGRHEQYF. The CDR3 DNA sequence: TGTGCCAGCAGTCCTTCTACGGGACAGGGAAGACACGAGCAGTACTTC.

The chain employs TRBV2 and TRBJ1-5; 7 bases are a match to TRBD1. Per germline, CDR1 SNHLY and CDR2 FYNNEI. The J segment lost 2 bases and the V segment lost 5 bases, leaving 3 bases of the junction unmatched. The CDR3 is 14 residues long. CDR3 nucleotide sequence: TGTGCCAGCAGTTCCGGGACAGGCAATCAGCCCCAGCATTTT. Amino acid sequence: CASSSGTGNQPQHF.

This chain links TRBV2 with TRBJ1-2, with D maybe TRBD1 (6 bases). The CDR3 runs to 12 residues. The germline CDR1 and CDR2 sequences are SNHLY and FYNNEI. With 6 bases removed from V and 7 bases from J, the gap between germline ends came to 12 bases. This chain's CDR3 is CASSEQGSGYTF. CDR3 sequence (DNA): TGTGCCAGCAGCGAACAGGGTTCTGGCTACACCTTC.

The chain recombines TRBV6-4 with TRBJ2-1, with D maybe TRBD2 (5 bases). This CDR3 is 15 amino acids long. Looked up from germline, CDR1 is MRHNA and CDR2 is SNTAGT. V lost 0 bases to trimming and J lost 9 bases, with 15 bases between them. CDR3 sequence reads: CASSDSSRRSGEQFF. The CDR3 DNA reads TGTGCCAGCAGTGACTCAAGTAGGAGGTCAGGTGAGCAGTTCTTC.

V is TRBV19 and J is TRBJ2-3; 8 bases align to TRBD2. Per germline, CDR1 LNHDA and CDR2 SQIVND (reference sequence). The V segment lost 5 bases and the J segment 6 bases; nucleotides outside the gene matches: 10. The CDR3 sequence is 15 residues long. CDR3: CASSRGGAGADTQYF. DNA of the CDR3: TGTGCCAGTAGTCGGGGGGGGGCTGGTGCGGATACGCAGTATTTT.

V is TRBV7-9 and J is TRBJ2-2; D call uncertain. Germline CDR1 reads SEHNR; CDR2 reads FQNEAQ (reference sequence). The ends were cut back, 0 bases at V and 8 bases at J, with 4 bases in the middle. This CDR3 comprises 12 residues. CDR3 in DNA: TGTGCCAGCAGCTTAGCGTATGGGGAGCTGTTTTTT. As protein: CASSLAYGELFF.

V gene TRBV19 combines with J gene TRBJ2-1; D is perhaps TRBD2 (6 bases). The germline V gene has CDR1 LNHDA and CDR2 SQIVND (reference sequence). This CDR3 region has 15 residues. V lost 5 bases and J 2 bases, leaving 13 bases between the germline ends. In DNA form, the CDR3 reads TGTGCCAGTAGTTCCCCGGGAGTCACCTACAATGAGCAGTTCTTC. Translated: CASSSPGVTYNEQFF.

The CDR3 coding sequence is TGTGCCAGCAGTCCCCCTGGGACTAGCTATGGCTACACCTTC. Its translation is CASSPPGTSYGYTF. The chain is built from TRBV11-2 and TRBJ1-2; D may be TRBD1 (5 bases). Germline CDR1 is SGHAT and CDR2 is FQNNGV. This CDR3 has 14 residues. V was cut by 6 bases and J by 4 bases, with 15 bases left in between. Filled out from reference TRBV11-2 and TRBJ1-2, the complete variable domain reads EAGVAQSPRYKIIEKRQSVAFWCNPISGHATLYWYQQILGQGPKLLIQFQNNGVVDDSQLPKDRFSAERLKGVDSTLKIQPAKLEDSAVYLCASSPPGTSYGYTFGSGTRLTVV.

Only a few counts were recorded for this clone. V is TRBV5-1 and J is TRBJ1-3; D might be TRBD1 (5 bases). The germline V and J ends were trimmed by 2 bases and 0 bases, with 12 bases remaining between them. CDR3 length: 16 amino acids. Germline assignment: CDR1 SGHRS and CDR2 YFSETQ. CDR3 DNA sequence: TGCGCCAGCAGCTTTGGGGGAAGAACCTCTGGAAACACCATATATTTT. It specifies CASSFGGRTSGNTIYF.

This clone is a singleton in its sample. The chain combines TRBV6-6 with TRBJ1-4; TRBD1 aligns across 8 bases. V lost 5 bases to trimming and J lost 4 bases; unmatched junction nucleotides: 3. Germline V CDR1 and CDR2: MNHNY, SVGAGI (reference sequence). CDR3 size: 14 residues. The CDR3 is CASSRQGSNEKLFF. The CDR3 DNA is TGTGCCAGCAGTCGACAGGGGAGTAATGAAAAACTGTTTTTT.

This clone came up once. The chain employs TRBV10-1 and TRBJ2-3, with 8 bases matching TRBD2. The junction had 5 bases not matched to a gene; V was cut back by 0 bases and J by 0 bases. The germline V gene encodes CDR1 WNHNN and CDR2 SYGVQD (reference sequence). The CDR3 consists of 17 residues. CDR3 sequence: CASSESFASGSTDTQYF. The CDR3 DNA sequence: TGCGCCAGCAGTGAGTCGTTCGCTAGCGGGAGCACAGATACGCAGTATTTT.

The V and J genes are TRBV7-2 and TRBJ2-1; TRBD1 aligns across 7 bases. From germline, CDR1 is SGHTA and CDR2 FQGNSA. The CDR3 length is 13 residues. J was trimmed by 8 bases and V by 4 bases; bases with no gene match: 5. The chain's CDR3 is CASSSQGNYEQFF. Here the CDR3 DNA reads TGTGCCAGCAGCTCACAGGGGAACTATGAGCAGTTCTTC.

The rearrangement links TRBV6-6 to TRBJ1-4; D not resolved. The CDR3 spans 14 residues. The germline CDR1 and CDR2 sequences are MNHNY and SVGAGI (reference sequence). V was pared by 2 bases and J by 0 bases, with 4 bases between. The CDR3 here is CASSYGTTNEKLFF. The DNA of the CDR3 is TGTGCCAGCAGTTACGGGACAACTAATGAAAAACTGTTTTTT.

The CDR3: CASTTGTGNQPQHF. The CDR3 DNA reads TGTGCCAGCACGACCGGGACAGGCAATCAGCCCCAGCATTTT. The chain couples TRBV6-5 to TRBJ1-5, with 7 nucleotides matching TRBD1. After removal of 7 bases from V and 2 bases from J, the junction contained 5 bases not matched to a gene. Germline V CDR1 and CDR2: MNHEY, SVGAGI. The CDR3 has 14 residues.

The chain has TRBV28 and TRBJ2-5, with 12 bases matching TRBD2. Germline CDR1 reads MDHEN; CDR2 reads SYDVKM. CDR3 length: 17 residues. J gave up 5 bases and V 3 bases, and 10 bases lay outside the gene matches. CDR3 residues: CASSFPSGRASGETQYF. The DNA for the CDR3 is TGTGCCAGCAGTTTCCCTAGCGGGAGGGCCAGTGGCGAGACCCAGTACTTC. The full variable domain, rest sourced from reference TRBV28 and TRBJ2-5, is DVKVTQSSRYLVKRTGEKVFLECVQDMDHENMFWYRQDPGLGLRLIYFSYDVKMKEKGDIPEGYSVSREKKERFSLILESASTNQTSMYLCASSFPSGRASGETQYFGPGTRLLVL.

This chain uses TRBV5-6 with TRBJ2-4, with TRBD1 matching over 12 bases. V dropped 4 bases and J dropped 16; count of bases not matched to a gene: 9. CDR1 is SGHDT, CDR2 YYEEEE, per germline. CDR3 size: 13 residues. CDR3 coding DNA: TGTGCCAGCAGCCACGGGGACAGGGGGCGAAAATACTTC. The encoded protein is CASSHGDRGRKYF.

This rearrangement joins TRBV6-4 to TRBJ1-1, with D tentatively TRBD1 (5 bases). V lost 7 bases and J 5 bases, leaving 14 bases between the germline ends. The CDR3 runs to 13 residues. Germline assignment: CDR1 MRHNA and CDR2 SNTAGT. The CDR3 coding sequence is TGTGCCAGCAAAAAGGGGCCCGGAACTGAAGCTTTCTTT. Amino acids: CASKKGPGTEAFF.

This chain links TRBV30 with TRBJ1-2, with a weak D call TRBD1 (6 bases). CDR1 is GTSNPN and CDR2 is SVGIG in the germline V gene (reference sequence). The CDR3 is 12 residues long. Trimming cost V 4 bases and J 5 bases, with 11 bases left between them. The CDR3 DNA is TGTGCCTGGACAGGGGCGGATTATGGCTACACCTTC. Translating gives CAWTGADYGYTF.

This clone has a single count. This rearrangement joins TRBV18 to TRBJ2-3, with D tentatively TRBD2 (6 bases). Trimming took off 0 bases at V and 3 bases at J, with 10 bases between the two ends. The CDR3 loop spans 15 amino acids. Germline lookup yields CDR1 KGHSH and CDR2 LQKENI. The CDR3 DNA reads TGTGCCAGCTCACCACCCGGCGGAGGGACAGATACGCAGTATTTT. Encoded protein: CASSPPGGGTDTQYF.